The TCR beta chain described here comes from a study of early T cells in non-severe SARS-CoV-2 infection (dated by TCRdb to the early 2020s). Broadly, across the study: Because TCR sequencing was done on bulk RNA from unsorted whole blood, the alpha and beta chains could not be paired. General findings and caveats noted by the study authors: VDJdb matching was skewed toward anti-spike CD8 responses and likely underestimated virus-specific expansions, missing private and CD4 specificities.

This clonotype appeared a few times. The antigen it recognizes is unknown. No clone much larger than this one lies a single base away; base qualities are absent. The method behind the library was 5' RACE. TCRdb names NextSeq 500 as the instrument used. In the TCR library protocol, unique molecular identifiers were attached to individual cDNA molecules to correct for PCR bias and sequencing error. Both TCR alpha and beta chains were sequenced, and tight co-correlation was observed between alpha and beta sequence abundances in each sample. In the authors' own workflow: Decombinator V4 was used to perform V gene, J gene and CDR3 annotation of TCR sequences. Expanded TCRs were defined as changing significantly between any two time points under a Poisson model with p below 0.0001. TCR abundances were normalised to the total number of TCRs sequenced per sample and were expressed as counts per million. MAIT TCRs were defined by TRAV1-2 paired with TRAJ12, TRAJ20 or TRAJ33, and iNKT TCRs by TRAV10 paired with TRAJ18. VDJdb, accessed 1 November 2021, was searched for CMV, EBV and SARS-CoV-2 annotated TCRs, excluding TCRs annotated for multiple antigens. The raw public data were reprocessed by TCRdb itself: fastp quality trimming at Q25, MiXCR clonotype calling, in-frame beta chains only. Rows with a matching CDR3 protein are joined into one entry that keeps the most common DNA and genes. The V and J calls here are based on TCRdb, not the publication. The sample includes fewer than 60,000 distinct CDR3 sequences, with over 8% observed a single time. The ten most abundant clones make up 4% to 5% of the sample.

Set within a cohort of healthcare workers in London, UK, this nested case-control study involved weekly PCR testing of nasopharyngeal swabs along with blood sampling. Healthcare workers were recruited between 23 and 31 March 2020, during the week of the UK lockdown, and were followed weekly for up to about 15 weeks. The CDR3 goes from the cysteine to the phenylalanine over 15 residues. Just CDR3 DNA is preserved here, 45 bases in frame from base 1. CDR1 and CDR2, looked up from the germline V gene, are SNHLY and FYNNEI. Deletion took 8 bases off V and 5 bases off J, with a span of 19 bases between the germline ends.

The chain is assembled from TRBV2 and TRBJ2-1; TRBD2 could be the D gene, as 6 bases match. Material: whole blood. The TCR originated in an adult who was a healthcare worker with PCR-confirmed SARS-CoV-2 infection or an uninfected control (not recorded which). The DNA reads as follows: TGTGCCAGCGTTCCCGGGACTTCCGGCAACAATGAGCAGTTCTTC. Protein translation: CASVPGTSGNNEQFF. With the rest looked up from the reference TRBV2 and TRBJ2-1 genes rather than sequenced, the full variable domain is EPEVTQTPSHQVTQMGQEVILRCVPISNHLYFYWYRQILGQKVEFLVSFYNNEISEKSEIFDDQFSVERPDGSNFTLKIRSTKLEDSAMYFCASVPGTSGNNEQFFGPGTRLTVL.